The 17 T cell receptor beta chains listed next were all sequenced from one sample in a study of T cells after yellow fever vaccination. TCRdb called the 5' RACE reads again in MiXCR, with one record for every CDR3 protein. The sample lists about 74,000 distinct CDR3 sequences; more than 5.5% were seen once. Source: CD8+ T cells sorted from PBMCs, taken less than 6 days after the first yellow fever vaccination. All receptors derive from a man between 18 and 29 years old who received the YFV17D yellow fever vaccine.

This chain connects TRBV7-6 to TRBJ2-6; perhaps TRBD2 as D (5 bases). Germline V lookup: CDR1 SGHVS, CDR2 FNYEAQ. V was pared by 5 bases and J by 2 bases, with 13 bases between. The CDR3 totals 16 residues. CDR3 sequence (DNA): TGTGCCAGCAGCCCTCTGGGAGCGACTGGGGCCAACGTCCTGACTTTC. Amino acids: CASSPLGATGANVLTF.

In this sample, this clonotype turned up a few times. This sequence joins TRBV5-1 and TRBJ1-6; unclear D gene. The CDR3 runs to 15 residues. Germline-derived CDR1 and CDR2 are SGHRS and YFSETQ. Trimming shortened V by 4 bases and J by 7 bases, and 15 bases separated the two germline ends. The CDR3, as DNA: TGCGCCAGCAGCCCTACGGGTCTTCAAAATTCACCCCTCCACTTT. As protein: CASSPTGLQNSPLHF.

The rearrangement links TRBV4-3 to TRBJ2-5, with TRBD2 as a possible D gene (6 bases). V was trimmed by 0 bases and J by 0 bases, leaving 8 bases between them. The CDR3 consists of 15 residues. Germline CDR1 is LGHNA and CDR2 is YSLEER. CDR3 protein: CASSQERGDQETQYF. The CDR3 DNA sequence: TGCGCCAGCAGCCAAGAGCGCGGGGACCAAGAGACCCAGTACTTC.

The V gene is TRBV4-3, the J gene TRBJ2-1; D call uncertain. CDR3 length: 15 residues. The germline gives CDR1 LGHNA, CDR2 YSLEER. The V end was cut by 0 bases, the J end by 0 bases, with 6 bases between. The CDR3 loop is CASSQEASSYNEQFF. The CDR3 DNA is TGCGCCAGCAGCCAAGAGGCGAGCTCCTACAATGAGCAGTTCTTC.

The V call is TRBV7-9, the J call TRBJ1-1; D is perhaps TRBD1 (5 bases). Germline V gene sequence: CDR1 SEHNR, CDR2 FQNEAQ (reference sequence). The CDR3 has 14 residues. With 0 bases removed from V and 4 bases from J, the gap between germline ends came to 9 bases. The DNA for the CDR3 is TGTGCCAGCAGCTTAGCTCAGGGTCCCACTGAAGCTTTCTTT. Translation gives CASSLAQGPTEAFF.

This clonotype was found a few times. This chain uses TRBV20-1 with TRBJ2-1, with D perhaps matching TRBD1 or TRBD2 (5 bases each). Trimming removed 6 bases from V and 0 bases from J, with 15 bases in between. The CDR3 has 15 residues. The V gene's germline CDR1 is DFQATT and CDR2 SNEGSKA (reference sequence). The CDR3 here is CSAGTGRSSYNEQFF. The CDR3, as DNA: TGCAGTGCCGGGACGGGCCGCAGCTCCTACAATGAGCAGTTCTTC.

This clonotype occurred many times. This rearrangement joins TRBV6-5 to TRBJ2-2, with D possibly matching TRBD1 (6 bases). The germline V and J ends were trimmed by 3 bases and 4 bases, with 9 bases remaining between them. Germline V gene lookup returns CDR1 MNHEY and CDR2 SVGAGI. The CDR3 contains 14 residues. CDR3 region: CASSYGGPTGELFF. The CDR3 DNA reads as TGTGCCAGCAGTTATGGGGGCCCCACCGGGGAGCTGTTTTTT.

This clonotype has ten or more counts. The V gene is TRBV7-9, the J gene TRBJ2-3; no clear D gene. V lost 5 bases and J lost 0, with 12 bases in between. The germline V gene has CDR1 SEHNR and CDR2 FQNEAQ (reference sequence). This CDR3 spans 15 amino acids. CDR3 bases: TGTGCCAGCAGCAAAGTACAGCTTAGCACAGATACGCAGTATTTT. It encodes CASSKVQLSTDTQYF.

The chain recombines TRBV5-1 with TRBJ1-1; D possibly corresponds to TRBD1 (5 bases). The CDR3 length is 14 residues. Germline V lookup: CDR1 SGHRS, CDR2 YFSETQ. Trimming removed 4 bases from V and 1 base from J, with 11 bases in between. This CDR3 reads CASSPGVSNTEAFF. CDR3 nucleotides: TGCGCCAGCAGCCCGGGGGTATCGAACACTGAAGCTTTCTTT.

This clonotype was detected only a few times. The J gene is TRBJ2-1, the V gene TRBV5-6; D gene uncertain. The CDR3 contains 13 residues. V lost 0 bases, J lost 8 bases, and 9 bases lay in between. Per germline, CDR1 SGHDT and CDR2 YYEEEE. The CDR3 is CASSLGDSHEQFF. DNA for the CDR3: TGTGCCAGCAGCTTGGGGGATAGCCATGAGCAGTTCTTC.

Ten or more counts support this clonotype. The chain is built from TRBV6-1 and TRBJ2-3; 10 bases agree with TRBD2. V lost 5 bases, J lost 1 base, and 3 bases stayed unmatched. CDR1 MNHNS and CDR2 SASEGT come from the germline V gene. The CDR3 is made up of 15 amino acids. CDR3 residues: CASSTTSGGTDTQYF. The CDR3 nucleotides are TGTGCCAGCAGTACAACTAGCGGGGGCACAGATACGCAGTATTTT.

The V and J genes are TRBV7-2 and TRBJ2-1; D is unclear. The CDR3 has 18 residues. CDR1 and CDR2 from the germline V gene are SGHTA and FQGNSA. With 0 bases removed from V and 0 bases from J, the gap between germline ends came to 15 bases. The CDR3 DNA follows: TGTGCCAGCAGCTTAGCCCGAGGTGCTCGGAGCTCCTACAATGAGCAGTTCTTC. It codes for CASSLARGARSSYNEQFF. Based on the CDR3 plus reference TRBV7-2 and TRBJ2-1, the full variable domain is GAGVSQSPSNKVTEKGKDVELRCDPISGHTALYWYRQSLGQGLEFLIYFQGNSAPDKSGLPSDRFSAERTGGSVSTLTIQRTQQEDSAVYLCASSLARGARSSYNEQFFGPGTRLTVL.

This clonotype was counted a few times. This chain links TRBV7-9 with TRBJ2-1; 12 nucleotides align to TRBD1. V shed 6 bases and J 9 bases; nucleotides not matched to a gene: 6. CDR3 size: 14 residues. The germline V gene encodes CDR1 SEHNR and CDR2 FQNEAQ (reference sequence). The CDR3 sequence: CASRSGTGGSEQFF. The CDR3 bases are TGTGCCAGCAGGTCGGGGACAGGGGGCAGTGAGCAGTTCTTC. Full variable domain (outside the CDR3, taken from reference TRBV7-9 and TRBJ2-1): DTGVSQNPRHKITKRGQNVTFRCDPISEHNRLYWYRQTLGQGPEFLTYFQNEAQLEKSRLLSDRFSAERPKGSFSTLEIQRTEQGDSAMYLCASRSGTGGSEQFFGPGTRLTVL.

In this sample, this clonotype turned up a few times. The chain is built from TRBV3-1 and TRBJ2-3; D gene unclear. The germline gives CDR1 LGHDT, CDR2 YNNKEL (reference sequence). V lost 0 bases and J 3 bases, leaving 13 bases between the germline ends. This CDR3 comprises 16 residues. The DNA for the CDR3 is TGTGCCAGCAGCCAAGACTCAAATTGGAGAACAGATACGCAGTATTTT. Its translation: CASSQDSNWRTDTQYF.

The sample holds many counts of this clonotype. This chain joins TRBV7-2 and TRBJ2-4; the match to TRBD2 covers 7 bases. Per germline, CDR1 SGHTA and CDR2 FQGNSA. This CDR3 has 14 amino acids. V shed 1 base and J 8 bases; nucleotides not matched to a gene: 5. The CDR3, as DNA: TGTGCCAGCAGCTTAGGATGGGGGGGGGACATTCAGTACTTC. The encoded protein is CASSLGWGGDIQYF.

This clonotype was recorded a few times. The V gene is TRBV11-3, the J gene TRBJ2-5, with D unclear. The CDR3 is made up of 13 amino acids. Trimming stripped 5 bases from V and 4 bases from J, with 11 bases between. In germline, CDR1 is SGHNT, CDR2 YENEEA. The CDR3 nucleotides are TGTGCCAGCAGCCTGTCTGAGGCAGAGACCCAGTACTTC. The encoded protein is CASSLSEAETQYF.

CDR3 protein: CASSLFRSSGNTIYF. The DNA for the CDR3 is TGTGCCAGCAGTTTATTCCGGTCCTCTGGAAACACCATATATTTT. The V and J genes are TRBV7-2 and TRBJ1-3; no reliable D call. The length of the CDR3 is 15 residues. The germline V gene encodes CDR1 SGHTA and CDR2 FQGNSA. V was clipped by 6 bases and J by 0 bases, with 12 bases between them.